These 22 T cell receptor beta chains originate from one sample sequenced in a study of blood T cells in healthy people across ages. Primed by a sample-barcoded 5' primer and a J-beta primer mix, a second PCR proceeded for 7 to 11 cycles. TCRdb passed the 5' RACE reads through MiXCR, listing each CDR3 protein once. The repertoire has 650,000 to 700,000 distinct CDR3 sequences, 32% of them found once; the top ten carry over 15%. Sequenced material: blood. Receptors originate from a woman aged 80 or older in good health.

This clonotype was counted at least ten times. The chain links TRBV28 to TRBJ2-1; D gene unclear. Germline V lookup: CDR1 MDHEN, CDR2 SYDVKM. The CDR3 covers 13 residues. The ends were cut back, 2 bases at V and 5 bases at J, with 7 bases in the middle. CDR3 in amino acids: CASSLRADNEQFF. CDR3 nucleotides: TGTGCCAGCAGTTTACGGGCGGACAATGAGCAGTTCTTC.

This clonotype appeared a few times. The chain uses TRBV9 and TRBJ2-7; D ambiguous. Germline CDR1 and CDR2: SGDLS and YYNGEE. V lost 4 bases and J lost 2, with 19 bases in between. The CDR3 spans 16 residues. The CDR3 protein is CASSPRGGLLPYEQYF. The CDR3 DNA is TGTGCCAGCAGCCCCCGTGGCGGATTACTCCCCTACGAGCAGTACTTC. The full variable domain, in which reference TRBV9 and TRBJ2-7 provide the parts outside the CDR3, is DSGVTQTPKHLITATGQRVTLRCSPRSGDLSVYWYQQSLDQGLQFLIQYYNGEERAKGNILERFSAQQFPDLHSELNLSSLELGDSALYFCASSPRGGLLPYEQYFGPGTRLTVT.

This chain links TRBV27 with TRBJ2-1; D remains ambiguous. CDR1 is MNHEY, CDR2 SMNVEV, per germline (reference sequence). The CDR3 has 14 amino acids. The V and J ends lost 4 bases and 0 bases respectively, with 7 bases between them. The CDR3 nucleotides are TGTGCCAGCAGTTGGCTCAGCTCCTACAATGAGCAGTTCTTC. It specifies CASSWLSSYNEQFF.

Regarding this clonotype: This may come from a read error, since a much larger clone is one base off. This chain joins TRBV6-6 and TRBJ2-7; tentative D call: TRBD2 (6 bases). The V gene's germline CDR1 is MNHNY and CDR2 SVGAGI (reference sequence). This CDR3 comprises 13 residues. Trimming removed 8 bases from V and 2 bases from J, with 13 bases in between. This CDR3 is CASGTGGAYEQYF. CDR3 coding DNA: TGTGCCAGCGGGACTGGCGGGGCCTACGAGCAGTACTTC.

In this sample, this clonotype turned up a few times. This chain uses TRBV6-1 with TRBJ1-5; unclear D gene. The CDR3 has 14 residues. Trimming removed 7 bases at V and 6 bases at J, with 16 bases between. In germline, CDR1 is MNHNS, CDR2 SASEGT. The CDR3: CASTYGGESQPQHF. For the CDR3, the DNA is TGTGCCAGCACCTACGGAGGAGAAAGTCAGCCCCAGCATTTT.

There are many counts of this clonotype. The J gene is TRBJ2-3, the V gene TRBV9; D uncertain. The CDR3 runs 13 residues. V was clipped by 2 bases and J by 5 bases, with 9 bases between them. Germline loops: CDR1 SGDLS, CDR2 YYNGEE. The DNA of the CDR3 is TGTGCCAGCAGCGTCGGCCCGAAAGATACGCAGTATTTT. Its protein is CASSVGPKDTQYF.

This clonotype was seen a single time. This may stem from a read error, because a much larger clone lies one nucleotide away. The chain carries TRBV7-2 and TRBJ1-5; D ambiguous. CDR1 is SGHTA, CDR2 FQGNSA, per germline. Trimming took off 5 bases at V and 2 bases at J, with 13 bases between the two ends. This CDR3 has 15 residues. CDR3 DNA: TGTGCCAGCAGCCATGATCATCGCGGCAATCAGCCCCAGCATTTT. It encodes CASSHDHRGNQPQHF. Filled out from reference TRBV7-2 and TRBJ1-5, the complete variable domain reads GAGVSQSPSNKVTEKGKDVELRCDPISGHTALYWYRQSLGQGLEFLIYFQGNSAPDKSGLPSDRFSAERTGGSVSTLTIQRTQQEDSAVYLCASSHDHRGNQPQHFGDGTRLSIL.

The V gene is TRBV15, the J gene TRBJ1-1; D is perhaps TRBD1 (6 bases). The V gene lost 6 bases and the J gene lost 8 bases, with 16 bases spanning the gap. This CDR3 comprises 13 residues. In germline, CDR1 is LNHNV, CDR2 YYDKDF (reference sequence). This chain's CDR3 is CATRIGGGQEAFF. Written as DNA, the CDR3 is TGTGCCACCAGAATCGGAGGGGGGCAAGAAGCTTTCTTT. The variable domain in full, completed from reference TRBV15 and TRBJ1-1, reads DAMVIQNPRYQVTQFGKPVTLSCSQTLNHNVMYWYQQKSSQAPKLLFHYYDKDFNNEADTPDNFQSRRPNTSFCFLDIRSPGLGDTAMYLCATRIGGGQEAFFGQGTRLTVV.

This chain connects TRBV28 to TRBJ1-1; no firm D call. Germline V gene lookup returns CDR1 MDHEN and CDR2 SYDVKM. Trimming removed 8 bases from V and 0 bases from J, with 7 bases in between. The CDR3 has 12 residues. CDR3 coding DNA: TGTGCCAGCTATGAAATGAACACTGAAGCTTTCTTT. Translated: CASYEMNTEAFF.

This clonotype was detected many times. CDR3 in DNA: TGTGCCAGTAGTCCGACAGGGGTAAACTATGGCTACACCTTC. Protein product: CASSPTGVNYGYTF. V gene TRBV28 combines with J gene TRBJ1-2; 8 nucleotides match TRBD1. The CDR3 length is 14 residues. The trim removed 9 bases at V and 2 bases at J, leaving 8 bases unmatched. Germline loops: CDR1 MDHEN, CDR2 SYDVKM.

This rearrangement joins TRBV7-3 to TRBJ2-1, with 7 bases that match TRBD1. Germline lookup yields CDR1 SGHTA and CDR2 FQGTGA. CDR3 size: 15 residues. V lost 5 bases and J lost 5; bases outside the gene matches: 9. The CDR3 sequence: CASSRSGTENNEQFF. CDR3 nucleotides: TGTGCCAGCAGCCGCTCCGGGACAGAGAACAATGAGCAGTTCTTC.

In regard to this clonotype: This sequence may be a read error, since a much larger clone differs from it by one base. CDR3 nucleotide sequence: TGTACCAGCAGCTTGGTTAGCGGGGCGGACTACGAGCAGTACTTC. It codes for CTSSLVSGADYEQYF. The chain combines TRBV5-4 with TRBJ2-7; 8 bases agree with TRBD2. Germline-derived CDR1 and CDR2 are SGHNT and YYREEE (reference sequence). The CDR3 extends over 15 amino acids.

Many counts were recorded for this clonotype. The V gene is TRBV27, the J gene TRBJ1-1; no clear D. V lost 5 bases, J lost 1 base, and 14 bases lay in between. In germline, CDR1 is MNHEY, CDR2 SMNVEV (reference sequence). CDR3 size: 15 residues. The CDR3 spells CASSPTLSANTEAFF. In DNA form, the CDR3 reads TGTGCCAGCAGTCCAACCCTTTCGGCGAACACTGAAGCTTTCTTT.

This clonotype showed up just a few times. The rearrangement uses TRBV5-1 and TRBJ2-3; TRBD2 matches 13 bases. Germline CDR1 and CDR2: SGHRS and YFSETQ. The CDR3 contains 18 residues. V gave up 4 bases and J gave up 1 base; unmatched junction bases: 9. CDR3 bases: TGCGCCAGCAGCCTGGAACTAGCGGGGGGGCTCGGCACAGATACGCAGTATTTT. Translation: CASSLELAGGLGTDTQYF.

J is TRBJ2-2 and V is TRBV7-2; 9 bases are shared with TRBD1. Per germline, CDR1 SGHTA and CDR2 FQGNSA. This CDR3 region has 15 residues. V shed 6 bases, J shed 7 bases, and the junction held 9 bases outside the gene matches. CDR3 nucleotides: TGTGCCAGCAGGCCGACAGGGGGAACGGGCGGGGAGCTGTTTTTT. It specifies CASRPTGGTGGELFF. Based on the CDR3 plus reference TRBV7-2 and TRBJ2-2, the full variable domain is GAGVSQSPSNKVTEKGKDVELRCDPISGHTALYWYRQSLGQGLEFLIYFQGNSAPDKSGLPSDRFSAERTGGSVSTLTIQRTQQEDSAVYLCASRPTGGTGGELFFGEGSRLTVL.

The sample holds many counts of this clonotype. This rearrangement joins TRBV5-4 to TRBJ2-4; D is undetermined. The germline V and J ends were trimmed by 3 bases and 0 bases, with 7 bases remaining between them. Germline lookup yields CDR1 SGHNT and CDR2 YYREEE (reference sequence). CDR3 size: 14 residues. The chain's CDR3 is CASSSDLAKNIQYF. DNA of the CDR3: TGTGCCAGCAGCTCTGACCTAGCCAAAAACATTCAGTACTTC.

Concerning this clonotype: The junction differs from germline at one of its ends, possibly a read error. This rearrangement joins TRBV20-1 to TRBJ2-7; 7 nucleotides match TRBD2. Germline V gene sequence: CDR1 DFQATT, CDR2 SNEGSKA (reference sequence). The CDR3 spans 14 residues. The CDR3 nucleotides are TGCGGTGCTAGGCCAGCGGGGAACGCCTACGAACAGTACTTC. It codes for CGARPAGNAYEQYF.

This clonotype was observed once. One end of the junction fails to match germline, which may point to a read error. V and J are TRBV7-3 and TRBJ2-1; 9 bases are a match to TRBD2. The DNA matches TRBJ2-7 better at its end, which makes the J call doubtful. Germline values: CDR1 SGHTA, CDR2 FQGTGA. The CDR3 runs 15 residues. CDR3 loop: CASSKTSGSYNEQYF. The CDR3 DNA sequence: TGCGCCAGCTCCAAGACTAGCGGCTCCTACAATGAGCAGTACTTC.

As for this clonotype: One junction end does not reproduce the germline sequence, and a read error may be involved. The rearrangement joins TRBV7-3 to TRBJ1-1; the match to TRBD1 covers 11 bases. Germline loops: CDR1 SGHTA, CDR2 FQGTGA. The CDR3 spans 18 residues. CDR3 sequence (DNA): TGTGCCAGCAACTTAAGCAGTACTGCCGGGACAGGGGGCACTGAAGCTTTCTTT. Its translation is CASNLSSTAGTGGTEAFF.

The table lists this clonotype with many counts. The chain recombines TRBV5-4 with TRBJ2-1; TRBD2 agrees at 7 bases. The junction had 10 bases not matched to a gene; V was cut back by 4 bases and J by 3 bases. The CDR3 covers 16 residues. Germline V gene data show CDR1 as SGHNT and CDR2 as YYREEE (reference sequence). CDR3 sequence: CASSPTIASGYNEQFF. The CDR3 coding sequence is TGTGCCAGCAGCCCTACTATAGCTAGCGGCTACAATGAGCAGTTCTTC. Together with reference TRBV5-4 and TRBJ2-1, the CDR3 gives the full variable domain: ETGVTQSPTHLIKTRGQQVTLRCSSQSGHNTVSWYQQALGQGPQFIFQYYREEENGRGNFPPRFSGLQFPNYSSELNVNALELDDSALYLCASSPTIASGYNEQFFGPGTRLTVL.

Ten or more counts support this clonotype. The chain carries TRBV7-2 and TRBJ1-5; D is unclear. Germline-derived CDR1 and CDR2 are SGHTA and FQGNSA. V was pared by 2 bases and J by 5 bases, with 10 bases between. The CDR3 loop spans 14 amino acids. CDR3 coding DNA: TGTGCCAGCAGCTTAAGTGTCAGCGATCAGCCCCAGCATTTT. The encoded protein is CASSLSVSDQPQHF.

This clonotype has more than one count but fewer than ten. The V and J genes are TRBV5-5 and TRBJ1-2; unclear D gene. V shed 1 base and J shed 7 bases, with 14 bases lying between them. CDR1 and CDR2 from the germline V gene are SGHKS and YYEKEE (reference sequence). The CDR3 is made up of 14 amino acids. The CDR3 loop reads CASSLLGDQGGYTF. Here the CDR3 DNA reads TGTGCCAGCAGCTTGCTCGGCGATCAAGGTGGCTACACCTTC.